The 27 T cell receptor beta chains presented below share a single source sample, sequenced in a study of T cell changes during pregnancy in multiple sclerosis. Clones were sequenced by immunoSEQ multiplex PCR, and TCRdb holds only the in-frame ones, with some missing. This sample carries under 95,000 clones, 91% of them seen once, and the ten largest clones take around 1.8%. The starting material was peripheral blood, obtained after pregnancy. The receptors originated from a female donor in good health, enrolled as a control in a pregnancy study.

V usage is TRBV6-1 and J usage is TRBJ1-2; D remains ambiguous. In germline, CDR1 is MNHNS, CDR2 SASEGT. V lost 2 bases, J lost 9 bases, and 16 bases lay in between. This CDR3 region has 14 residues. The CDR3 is CASSEWMGSESYTF. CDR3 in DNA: TGTGCCAGCAGTGAATGGATGGGTTCGGAGAGCTACACCTTC.

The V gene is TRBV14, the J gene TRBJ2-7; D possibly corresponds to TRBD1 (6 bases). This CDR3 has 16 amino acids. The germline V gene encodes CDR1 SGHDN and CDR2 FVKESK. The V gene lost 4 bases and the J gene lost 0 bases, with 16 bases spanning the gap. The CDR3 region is CASSRFIRGSSYEQYF. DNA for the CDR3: TGTGCCAGCAGCCGTTTCATCAGGGGTAGCTCCTACGAGCAGTACTTC.

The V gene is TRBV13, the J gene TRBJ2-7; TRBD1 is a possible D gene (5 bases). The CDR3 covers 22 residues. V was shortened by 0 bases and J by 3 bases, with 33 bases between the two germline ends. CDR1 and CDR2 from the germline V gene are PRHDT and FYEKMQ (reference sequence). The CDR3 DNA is TGTGCCAGCAGCTTAGGAGGGGTAGGGGTGGGTCCAGGGCTCATTCCGGACTACGAGCAGTACTTC. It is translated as CASSLGGVGVGPGLIPDYEQYF.

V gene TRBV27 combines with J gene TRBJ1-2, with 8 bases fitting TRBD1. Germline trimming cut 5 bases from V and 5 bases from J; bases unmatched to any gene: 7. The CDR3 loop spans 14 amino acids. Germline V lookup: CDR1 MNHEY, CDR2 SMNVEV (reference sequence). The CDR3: CASSPQGAGYGYTF. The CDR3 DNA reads TGTGCCAGCAGTCCTCAGGGGGCCGGATATGGCTACACCTTC.

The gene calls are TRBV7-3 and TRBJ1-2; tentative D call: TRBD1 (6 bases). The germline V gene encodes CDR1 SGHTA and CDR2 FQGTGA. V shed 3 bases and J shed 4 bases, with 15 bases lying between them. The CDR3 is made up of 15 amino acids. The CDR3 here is CASSLGPGVPYGYTF. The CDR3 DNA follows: TGTGCCAGCAGCTTGGGACCAGGGGTCCCCTATGGCTACACCTTC.

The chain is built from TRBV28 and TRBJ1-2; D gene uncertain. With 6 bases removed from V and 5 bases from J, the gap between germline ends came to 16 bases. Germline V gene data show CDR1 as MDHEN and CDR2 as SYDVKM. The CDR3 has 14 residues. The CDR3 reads CASSLRPPGYGYTF. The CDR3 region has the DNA TGTGCCAGCAGCCTCAGGCCCCCGGGGTATGGCTACACCTTC.

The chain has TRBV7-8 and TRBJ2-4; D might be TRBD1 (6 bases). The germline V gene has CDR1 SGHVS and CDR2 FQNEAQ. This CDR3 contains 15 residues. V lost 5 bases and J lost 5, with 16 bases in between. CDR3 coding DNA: TGTGCCAGCAGCCTCACAGGGTCCAGGGAAAACATTCAGTACTTC. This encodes CASSLTGSRENIQYF.

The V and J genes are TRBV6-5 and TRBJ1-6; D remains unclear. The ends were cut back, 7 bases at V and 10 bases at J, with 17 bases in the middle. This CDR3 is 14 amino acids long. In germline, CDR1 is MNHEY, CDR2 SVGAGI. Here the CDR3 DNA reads TGTGCCAGCACCAACGCGGGCTTAGGATCACCCCTCCACTTT. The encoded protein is CASTNAGLGSPLHF.

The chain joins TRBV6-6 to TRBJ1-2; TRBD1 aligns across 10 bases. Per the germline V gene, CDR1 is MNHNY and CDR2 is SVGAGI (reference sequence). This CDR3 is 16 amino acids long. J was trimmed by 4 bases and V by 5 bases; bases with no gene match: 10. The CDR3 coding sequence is TGTGCCAGCAGTGGATCGACAGGGGGCATAATCTATGGCTACACCTTC. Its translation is CASSGSTGGIIYGYTF.

CDR3 amino acids: CASRERGGGADTQYF. The CDR3 DNA follows: TGTGCCAGTCGGGAACGGGGGGGAGGAGCAGATACGCAGTATTTT. This sequence joins TRBV13 and TRBJ2-3; 8 nucleotides line up with TRBD2. Looked up from germline, CDR1 is PRHDT and CDR2 is FYEKMQ (reference sequence). The CDR3 is 15 residues long. Losses at the gene ends were 9 bases for V and 4 bases for J; bases not matched to a gene: 12. The full variable domain, rest sourced from reference TRBV13 and TRBJ2-3, is AAGVIQSPRHLIKEKRETATLKCYPIPRHDTVYWYQQGPGQDPQFLISFYEKMQSDKGSIPDRFSAQQFSDYHSELNMSSLELGDSALYFCASRERGGGADTQYFGPGTRLTVL.

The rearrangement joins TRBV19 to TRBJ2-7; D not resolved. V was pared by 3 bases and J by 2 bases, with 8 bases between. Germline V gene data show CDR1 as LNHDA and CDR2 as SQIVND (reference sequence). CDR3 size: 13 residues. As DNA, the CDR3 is TGTGCCAGTAGTATTCTACCGACCTACGAGCAGTACTTC. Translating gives CASSILPTYEQYF. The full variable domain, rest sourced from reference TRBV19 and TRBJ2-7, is DGGITQSPKYLFRKEGQNVTLSCEQNLNHDAMYWYRQDPGQGLRLIYYSQIVNDFQKGDIAEGYSVSREKKESFPLTVTSAQKNPTAFYLCASSILPTYEQYFGPGTRLTVT.

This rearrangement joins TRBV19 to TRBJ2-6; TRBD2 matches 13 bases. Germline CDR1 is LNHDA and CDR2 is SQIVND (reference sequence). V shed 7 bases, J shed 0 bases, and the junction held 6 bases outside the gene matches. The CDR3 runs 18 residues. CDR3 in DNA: TGTGCCAGTACTTGGACTAGCGGGGGCCGCTCTGGGGCCAACGTCCTGACTTTC. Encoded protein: CASTWTSGGRSGANVLTF.

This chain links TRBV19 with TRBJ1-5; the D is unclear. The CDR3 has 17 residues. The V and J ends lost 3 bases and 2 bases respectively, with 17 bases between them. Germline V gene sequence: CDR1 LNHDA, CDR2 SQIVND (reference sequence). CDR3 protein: CASSIRGLRAGNQPQHF. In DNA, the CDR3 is TGTGCCAGTAGTATCAGAGGGCTTAGGGCGGGCAATCAGCCCCAGCATTTT.

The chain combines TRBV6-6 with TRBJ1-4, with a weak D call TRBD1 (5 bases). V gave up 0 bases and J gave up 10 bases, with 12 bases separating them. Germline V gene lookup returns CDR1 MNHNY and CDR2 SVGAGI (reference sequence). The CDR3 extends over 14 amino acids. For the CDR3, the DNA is TGTGCCAGCAGTTACTCCTCAGGGTTCGTAAAACTGTTTTTT. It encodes CASSYSSGFVKLFF.

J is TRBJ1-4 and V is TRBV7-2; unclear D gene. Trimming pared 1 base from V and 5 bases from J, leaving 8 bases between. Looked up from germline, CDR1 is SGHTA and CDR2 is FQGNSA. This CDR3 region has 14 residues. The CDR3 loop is CASSLGGKNEKLFF. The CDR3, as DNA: TGTGCCAGCAGCTTAGGCGGGAAGAATGAAAAACTGTTTTTT. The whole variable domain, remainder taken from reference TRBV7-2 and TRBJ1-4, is GAGVSQSPSNKVTEKGKDVELRCDPISGHTALYWYRQSLGQGLEFLIYFQGNSAPDKSGLPSDRFSAERTGGSVSTLTIQRTQQEDSAVYLCASSLGGKNEKLFFGSGTQLSVL.

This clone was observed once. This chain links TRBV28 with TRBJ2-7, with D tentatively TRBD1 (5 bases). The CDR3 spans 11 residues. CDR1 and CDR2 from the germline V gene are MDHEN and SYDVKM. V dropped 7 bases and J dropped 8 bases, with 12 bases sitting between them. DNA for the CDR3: TGTGCCAGCACCACGGCGGACAAGCAGTACTTC. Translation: CASTTADKQYF.

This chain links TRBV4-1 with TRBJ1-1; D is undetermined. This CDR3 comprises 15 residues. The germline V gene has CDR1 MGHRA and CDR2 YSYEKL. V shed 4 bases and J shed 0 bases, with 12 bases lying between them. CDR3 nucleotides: TGCGCCAGCAGCCTAAGCCTCATGATGAACACTGAAGCTTTCTTT. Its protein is CASSLSLMMNTEAFF.

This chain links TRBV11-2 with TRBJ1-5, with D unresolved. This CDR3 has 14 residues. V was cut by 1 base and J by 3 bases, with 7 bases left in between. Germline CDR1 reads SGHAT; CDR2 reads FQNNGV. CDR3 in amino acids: CASSLGAVNQPQHF. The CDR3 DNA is TGTGCCAGCAGCTTAGGGGCAGTCAATCAGCCCCAGCATTTT.

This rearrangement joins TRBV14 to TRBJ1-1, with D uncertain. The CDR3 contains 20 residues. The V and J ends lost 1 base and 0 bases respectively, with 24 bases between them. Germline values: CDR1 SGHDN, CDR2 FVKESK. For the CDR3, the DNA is TGTGCCAGCAGCCAAGGGGAGGGCCGGACCTCGCTTAACATGAACACTGAAGCTTTCTTT. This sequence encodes CASSQGEGRTSLNMNTEAFF.

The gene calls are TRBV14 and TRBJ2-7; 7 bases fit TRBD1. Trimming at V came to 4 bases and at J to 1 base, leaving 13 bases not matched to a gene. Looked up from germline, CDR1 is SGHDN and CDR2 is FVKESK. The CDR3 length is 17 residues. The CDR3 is CASSPIGDSLLSYEQYF. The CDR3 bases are TGTGCCAGCAGCCCAATTGGGGACAGCCTACTATCCTACGAGCAGTACTTC. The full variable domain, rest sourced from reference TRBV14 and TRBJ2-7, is EAGVTQFPSHSVIEKGQTVTLRCDPISGHDNLYWYRRVMGKEIKFLLHFVKESKQDESGMPNNRFLAERTGGTYSTLKVQPAELEDSGVYFCASSPIGDSLLSYEQYFGPGTRLTVT.

The CDR3 DNA follows: TGCGCCAGCAGCCAAGATCGCCCGGGGAGCTCCTACGAGCAGTACTTC. Its translation is CASSQDRPGSSYEQYF. V gene TRBV4-3 combines with J gene TRBJ2-7, with a possible D match to TRBD2 (5 bases). This CDR3 spans 16 amino acids. The germline CDR1 and CDR2 sequences are LGHNA and YSLEER. V lost 0 bases and J 0 bases, leaving 12 bases between the germline ends.

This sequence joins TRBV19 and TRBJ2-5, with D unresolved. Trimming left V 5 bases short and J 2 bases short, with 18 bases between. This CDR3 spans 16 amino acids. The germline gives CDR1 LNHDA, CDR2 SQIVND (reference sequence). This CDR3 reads CASSPRLFSLQETQYF. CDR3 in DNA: TGTGCCAGTAGTCCGAGGTTATTTTCCTTACAAGAGACCCAGTACTTC.

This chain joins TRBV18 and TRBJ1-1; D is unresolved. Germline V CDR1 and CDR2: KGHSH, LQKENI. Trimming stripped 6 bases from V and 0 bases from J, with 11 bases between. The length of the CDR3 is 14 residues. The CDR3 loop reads CASSPTELNTEAFF. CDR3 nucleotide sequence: TGTGCCAGCTCCCCTACGGAGTTGAACACTGAAGCTTTCTTT.

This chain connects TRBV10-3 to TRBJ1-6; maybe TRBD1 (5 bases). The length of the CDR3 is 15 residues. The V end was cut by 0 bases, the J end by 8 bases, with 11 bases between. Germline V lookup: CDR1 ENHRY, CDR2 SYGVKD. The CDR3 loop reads CAISESTGLYSPLHF. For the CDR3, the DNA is TGTGCCATCAGTGAGTCTACAGGACTATATTCACCCCTCCACTTT.

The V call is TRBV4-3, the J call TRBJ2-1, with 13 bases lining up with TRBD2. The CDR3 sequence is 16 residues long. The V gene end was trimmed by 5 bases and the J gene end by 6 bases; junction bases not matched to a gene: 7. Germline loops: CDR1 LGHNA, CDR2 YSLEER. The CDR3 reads CASSYTSGGASNEQFF. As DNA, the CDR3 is TGCGCCAGCAGCTACACTAGCGGGGGGGCAAGCAATGAGCAGTTCTTC.

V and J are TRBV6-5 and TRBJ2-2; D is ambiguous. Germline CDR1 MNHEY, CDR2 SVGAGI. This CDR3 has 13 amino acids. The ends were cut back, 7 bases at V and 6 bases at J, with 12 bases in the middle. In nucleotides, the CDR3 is TGTGCCAGCAACTCGATTATCCCCGGGGAGCTGTTTTTT. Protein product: CASNSIIPGELFF.

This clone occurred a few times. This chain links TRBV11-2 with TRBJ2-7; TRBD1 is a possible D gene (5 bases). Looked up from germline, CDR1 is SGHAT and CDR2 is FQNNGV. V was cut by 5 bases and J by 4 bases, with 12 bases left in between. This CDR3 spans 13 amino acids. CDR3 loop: CASSLQTAYEQYF. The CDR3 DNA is TGTGCCAGCAGCCTACAGACAGCATACGAGCAGTACTTC.